This T cell receptor (beta chain) comes out of a study of Graves' ophthalmopathy and Graves' hyperthyroidism. In germline, CDR1 is LNHDA, CDR2 SQIVND (reference sequence). The CDR3 extends over 15 amino acids. Between the trimmed V and J ends, which lost 1 base and 5 bases, there was a span of 14 bases. Amplified material comprised TCR beta CDR3 regions derived from RNA transcripts. HTBI primers served in a first-round RT-PCR, which a second-round multiplex PCR followed. TCRdb itself ran the multiplex PCR reads through MiXCR, one entry per CDR3 protein. This sample has 580,000 or so distinct CDR3 sequences, with under 40% found just once.

J is TRBJ1-2 and V is TRBV19, with D perhaps TRBD1 (6 bases). The clonotype was recovered from an adult man with Graves' hyperthyroidism. Sequencing was performed on peripheral blood or thyroid tissue (not recorded which). The CDR3, as DNA: TGTGCCAGTAGTATAGGTCTGGGACATCCGTATGGCTACACCTTC. Translation gives CASSIGLGHPYGYTF.